The 16 T cell receptor beta chains below all came from one sample that was sequenced in a study of cytomegalovirus exposure and HLA in healthy donors. Assay: immunoSEQ multiplex PCR; the TCRdb copy retains only in-frame clones and omits some. The sample has tens of thousands of clones; nearly 90% are singletons. What was sequenced was PBMCs. The receptors originated from a woman aged 18-35 years in good health and CMV-seronegative.

This rearrangement joins TRBV18 to TRBJ2-7; TRBD2 matches 15 bases. V lost 2 bases, J lost 2 bases, and 10 bases stayed unmatched. This CDR3 contains 19 residues. CDR1 KGHSH and CDR2 LQKENI come from the germline V gene. CDR3: CASSPSRTSGRGATYEQYF. In DNA, the CDR3 is TGTGCCAGCTCACCATCTCGGACTAGCGGGAGGGGGGCCACCTACGAGCAGTACTTC.

V and J are TRBV5-4 and TRBJ2-1, with 16 nucleotides matching TRBD2. The germline gives CDR1 SGHNT, CDR2 YYREEE (reference sequence). The ends lost 0 bases at V and 9 bases at J; junction bases unmatched: 3. The CDR3 runs to 16 residues. Written as DNA, the CDR3 is TGTGCCAGCAGCTTGGGAGGGACTAGCGGGAGGGGTGAGCAGTTCTTC. Amino acid sequence: CASSLGGTSGRGEQFF.

The gene calls are TRBV4-1 and TRBJ1-1; 9 nucleotides align to TRBD1. Germline assignment: CDR1 MGHRA and CDR2 YSYEKL. The CDR3 contains 15 residues. Trimming removed 2 bases from V and 4 bases from J; junction bases left unmatched: 5. The CDR3, as DNA: TGCGCCAGCAGCCAAAGGGGACAGGGAGGCACTGAAGCTTTCTTT. The encoded protein is CASSQRGQGGTEAFF.

This chain links TRBV29-1 with TRBJ1-5; no clear D. The V gene lost 6 bases and the J gene lost 0 bases, with 9 bases spanning the gap. The germline V gene has CDR1 SQVTM and CDR2 ANQGSEA. This CDR3 has 13 amino acids. The CDR3 loop reads CSVAPGSNQPQHF. DNA of the CDR3: TGCAGCGTAGCCCCGGGTAGCAATCAGCCCCAGCATTTT.

This clone showed up just a few times. The gene calls are TRBV19 and TRBJ1-3; D uncertain. Germline values: CDR1 LNHDA, CDR2 SQIVND (reference sequence). The CDR3 consists of 13 residues. Between the trimmed V and J ends, which lost 4 bases and 0 bases, there was a span of 4 bases. CDR3 loop: CASSSVSGNTIYF. The CDR3 DNA is TGTGCCAGTAGTAGCGTCTCTGGAAACACCATATATTTT. The full variable domain, rest sourced from reference TRBV19 and TRBJ1-3, is DGGITQSPKYLFRKEGQNVTLSCEQNLNHDAMYWYRQDPGQGLRLIYYSQIVNDFQKGDIAEGYSVSREKKESFPLTVTSAQKNPTAFYLCASSSVSGNTIYFGEGSWLTVV.

The V gene is TRBV2, the J gene TRBJ2-5, with a possible D match to TRBD2 (7 bases). Germline V lookup: CDR1 SNHLY, CDR2 FYNNEI. CDR3 length: 13 amino acids. CDR3 region: CALGGQVGETQYF. CDR3 in DNA: TGTGCACTCGGGGGGCAGGTCGGTGAGACCCAGTACTTC.

This clone was observed once. V and J are TRBV9 and TRBJ1-1; TRBD1 agrees at 8 bases. In germline, CDR1 is SGDLS, CDR2 YYNGEE. CDR3 length equals 13 residues. Unmatched junction bases numbered 4, after V lost 2 bases and J lost 7 bases. Here the CDR3 DNA reads TGTGCCAGCAGCGTGGACGGACAGGGTGAAGCTTTCTTT. Amino acids: CASSVDGQGEAFF.

This clone was observed a single time. The V and J genes are TRBV5-1 and TRBJ2-7; a possible D gene is TRBD1 (5 bases). CDR1 is SGHRS and CDR2 is YFSETQ in the germline V gene. The CDR3 sequence is 14 residues long. V dropped 0 bases and J dropped 3 bases, with 10 bases sitting between them. The CDR3 DNA reads TGCGCCAGCAGCTTGGCCCTAGACAGCTACGAGCAGTACTTC. It codes for CASSLALDSYEQYF.

The V gene is TRBV15, the J gene TRBJ1-2; D is undetermined. Trimming shortened V by 5 bases and J by 3 bases, and 13 bases separated the two germline ends. Germline V gene data show CDR1 as LNHNV and CDR2 as YYDKDF (reference sequence). This CDR3 contains 14 residues. For the CDR3, the DNA is TGTGCCACCAGCTCTGAGGCGGACTACTATGGCTACACCTTC. This sequence encodes CATSSEADYYGYTF.

As to this clone: This sample includes further DNA sequences coding for the same CDR3. The chain joins TRBV30 to TRBJ1-5; the D is unclear. Germline V lookup: CDR1 GTSNPN, CDR2 SVGIG (reference sequence). This CDR3 region has 13 residues. V shed 0 bases and J shed 2 bases, with 5 bases lying between them. In DNA, the CDR3 is TGTGCCTGGAGTGTACGCGGCAATCAGCCCCAGCATTTT. Translation gives CAWSVRGNQPQHF. The full variable domain, completed using reference TRBV30 and TRBJ1-5, is SQTIHQWPATLVQPVGSPLSLECTVEGTSNPNLYWYRQAAGRGLQLLFYSVGIGQISSEVPQNLSASRPQDRQFILSSKKLLLSDSGFYLCAWSVRGNQPQHFGDGTRLSIL.

The chain recombines TRBV6-6 with TRBJ1-5, with D possibly TRBD1 on 6 matching bases. Per germline, CDR1 MNHNY and CDR2 SVGAGI (reference sequence). The CDR3 spans 14 residues. Trimming pared 7 bases from V and 7 bases from J, leaving 17 bases between. The CDR3 DNA sequence: TGTGCCAGCAATAGACAGGAGTCCTTGCAGCCCCAGCATTTT. Residues: CASNRQESLQPQHF.

This chain connects TRBV7-2 to TRBJ2-7; a possible D gene is TRBD1 (6 bases). V gave up 3 bases and J gave up 3 bases, with 12 bases separating them. The CDR3 has 14 residues. Germline lookup yields CDR1 SGHTA and CDR2 FQGNSA. In DNA, the CDR3 is TGTGCCAGCAGCTTTCTGGACAGTGGCTACGAGCAGTACTTC. It translates to CASSFLDSGYEQYF.

This clone was counted once. The CDR3 bases are TGTGCCAGCAGAGAGACCGGGACTAGCGTCGGGGAGCTGTTTTTT. This translates into CASRETGTSVGELFF. The chain is built from TRBV2 and TRBJ2-2, with 10 bases matching TRBD2. The CDR3 runs to 15 residues. With 6 bases clipped from V and 7 bases from J, the junction kept 8 bases outside the gene matches. Germline V gene data show CDR1 as SNHLY and CDR2 as FYNNEI.

The V and J genes are TRBV11-2 and TRBJ2-1, with 8 bases lining up with TRBD1. The germline gives CDR1 SGHAT, CDR2 FQNNGV. The CDR3 length is 14 residues. V was clipped by 1 base and J by 5 bases; unmatched bases: 1. The CDR3 coding sequence is TGTGCCAGCAGCTTAGGGGGACAGGACAATGAGCAGTTCTTC. Its protein is CASSLGGQDNEQFF.

The V gene is TRBV10-3, the J gene TRBJ2-3; D possibly corresponds to TRBD2 (7 bases). With 11 bases removed from V and 1 base from J, the gap between germline ends came to 22 bases. The CDR3 is 16 residues long. Germline V gene data show CDR1 as ENHRY and CDR2 as SYGVKD. For the CDR3, the DNA is TGTGCCCTCCGCGGCGGGGGCCTACAAGGCACAGATACGCAGTATTTT. Protein sequence: CALRGGGLQGTDTQYF.

CDR3 sequence: CASRSPTNEKLFF. CDR3 nucleotide sequence: TGTGCCTCGAGATCTCCAACTAATGAAAAACTGTTTTTT. The V and J genes are TRBV27 and TRBJ1-4, with D hard to call. CDR1 and CDR2 (germline): MNHEY, SMNVEV (reference sequence). This CDR3 has 13 residues. V lost 11 bases to trimming and J lost 0 bases, with 10 bases between them.